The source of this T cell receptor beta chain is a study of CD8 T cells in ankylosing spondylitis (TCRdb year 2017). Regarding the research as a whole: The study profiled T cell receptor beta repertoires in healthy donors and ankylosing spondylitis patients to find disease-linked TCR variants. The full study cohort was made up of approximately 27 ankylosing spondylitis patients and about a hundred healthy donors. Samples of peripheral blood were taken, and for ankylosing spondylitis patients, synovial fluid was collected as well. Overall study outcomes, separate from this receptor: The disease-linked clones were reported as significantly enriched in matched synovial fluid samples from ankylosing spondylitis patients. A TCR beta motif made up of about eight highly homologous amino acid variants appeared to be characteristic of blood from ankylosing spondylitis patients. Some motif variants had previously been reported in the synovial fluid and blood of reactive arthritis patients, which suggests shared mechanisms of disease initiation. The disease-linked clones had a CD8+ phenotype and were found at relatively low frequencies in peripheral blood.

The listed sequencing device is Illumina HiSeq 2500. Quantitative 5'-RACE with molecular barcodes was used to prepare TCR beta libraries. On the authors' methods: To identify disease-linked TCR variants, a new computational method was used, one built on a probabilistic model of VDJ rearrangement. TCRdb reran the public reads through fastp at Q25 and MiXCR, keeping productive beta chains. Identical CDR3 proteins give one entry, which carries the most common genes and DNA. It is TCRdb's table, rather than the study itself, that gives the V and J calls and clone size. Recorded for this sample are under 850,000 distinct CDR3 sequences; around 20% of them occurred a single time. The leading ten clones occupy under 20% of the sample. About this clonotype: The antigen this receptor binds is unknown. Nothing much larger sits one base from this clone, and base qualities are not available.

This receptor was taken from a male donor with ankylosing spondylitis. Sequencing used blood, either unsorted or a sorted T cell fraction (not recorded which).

DNA sequence: TGTGCCACCAGCAGACTCGACGGACTCTTCAATGAGCAGTTCTTC. The resulting protein is CATSRLDGLFNEQFF. Recombination connected TRBV15 to TRBJ2-1; the D gene is possibly TRBD2, with 5 bases matching. From the germline V gene (reference sequence), CDR1 is LNHNV and CDR2 is YYDKDF. V is reduced by 2 bases and J by 6 bases, leaving a spacing of 14 bases between them. The CDR3, cysteine through phenylalanine, is 15 amino acids long. The DNA shown is the 45-base CDR3, in frame from base 1.